One and the same sample provided the 29 T cell receptor beta chains below, sequenced in a study of CD8 T cell repertoires and HIV-1 epitope variants. Using immunoSEQ multiplex PCR, the repertoire was profiled, and TCRdb retains in-frame clones only, with some absent. This table holds tens of thousands of clones, roughly 80% found once. The sequenced sample was uncultured baseline CD8+ T cells from peripheral blood mononuclear cells (PBMCs). The receptors stem from a male donor with HIV.

The chain combines TRBV5-1 with TRBJ1-1; D perhaps matches TRBD1 (5 bases). Germline V gene lookup returns CDR1 SGHRS and CDR2 YFSETQ. With 5 bases removed from V and 2 bases from J, the gap between germline ends came to 16 bases. The CDR3 has 15 residues. CDR3 sequence reads: CASRVRQTLNTEAFF. CDR3 DNA: TGCGCCAGCAGGGTTCGACAGACTCTAAACACTGAAGCTTTCTTT.

The CDR3 protein is CASSQYGGSYEQYF. The CDR3 DNA sequence: TGTGCCAGCAGCCAGTACGGGGGGTCCTACGAGCAGTACTTC. This sequence joins TRBV14 and TRBJ2-7, with TRBD2 matching 7 bases. This CDR3 comprises 14 residues. With 3 bases clipped from V and 1 base from J, the junction kept 3 bases outside the gene matches. Per the germline V gene, CDR1 is SGHDN and CDR2 is FVKESK.

The J gene is TRBJ1-1, the V gene TRBV5-6, with D perhaps TRBD1 (6 bases). Germline CDR1 and CDR2: SGHDT and YYEEEE. CDR3 length equals 14 residues. V lost 2 bases and J lost 5, with 13 bases in between. CDR3 sequence reads: CASSFRTAATEAFF. DNA for the CDR3: TGTGCCAGCAGCTTTAGGACAGCAGCGACTGAAGCTTTCTTT.

The V and J genes are TRBV5-1 and TRBJ1-5; TRBD1 aligns across 7 bases. Germline CDR1 SGHRS, CDR2 YFSETQ. This CDR3 has 15 amino acids. With V trimmed by 0 bases and J by 3 bases, 3 bases remained unmatched. This chain's CDR3 is CASSLGDSNNQPQHF. As DNA, the CDR3 is TGCGCCAGCAGCTTGGGGGACAGTAACAATCAGCCCCAGCATTTT.

The genes are TRBV10-3 and TRBJ2-5; D remains unclear. Trimming left V 4 bases short and J 5 bases short, with 8 bases between. This CDR3 comprises 12 residues. Germline loops: CDR1 ENHRY, CDR2 SYGVKD. In DNA form, the CDR3 reads TGTGCCATCAGTGCTACCCCGGAGACCCAGTACTTC. It encodes CAISATPETQYF.

The rearrangement links TRBV4-2 to TRBJ2-5; D may match TRBD1 or TRBD2 (5 bases each). V was pared by 5 bases and J by 3 bases, with 10 bases between. This CDR3 has 13 residues. Germline lookup yields CDR1 LGHNA and CDR2 YNFKEQ. DNA for the CDR3: TGTGCCAGCAGCTCCGGGGCGGAAGAGACCCAGTACTTC. The encoded protein is CASSSGAEETQYF.

V usage is TRBV6-6 and J usage is TRBJ2-5; a weak D match, TRBD2 (5 bases). Germline V lookup: CDR1 MNHNY, CDR2 SVGAGI (reference sequence). The length of the CDR3 is 16 residues. V gave up 4 bases and J gave up 1 base, with 16 bases separating them. The CDR3 sequence: CASSSDDKGGQETQYF. The DNA of the CDR3 is TGTGCCAGCAGTTCCGACGACAAAGGAGGCCAAGAGACCCAGTACTTC.

The chain joins TRBV15 to TRBJ2-2; TRBD1 matches at 10 bases. Losses at the gene ends were 1 base for V and 6 bases for J; bases not matched to a gene: 2. The CDR3 length is 15 residues. CDR1 is LNHNV, CDR2 YYDKDF, per germline (reference sequence). The CDR3 is CATSRGQGAPGELFF. Here the CDR3 DNA reads TGTGCCACCAGCAGAGGACAGGGGGCACCCGGGGAGCTGTTTTTT. The full variable domain, in which reference TRBV15 and TRBJ2-2 provide the parts outside the CDR3, is DAMVIQNPRYQVTQFGKPVTLSCSQTLNHNVMYWYQQKSSQAPKLLFHYYDKDFNNEADTPDNFQSRRPNTSFCFLDIRSPGLGDTAMYLCATSRGQGAPGELFFGEGSRLTVL.

The J gene is TRBJ1-3, the V gene TRBV28; no firm D call. Per the germline V gene, CDR1 is MDHEN and CDR2 is SYDVKM. The CDR3 is 14 residues long. The V gene lost 3 bases and the J gene lost 0 bases, with 6 bases spanning the gap. The DNA of the CDR3 is TGTGCCAGCAGTTTCCAGTTCTCTGGAAACACCATATATTTT. This gives the protein CASSFQFSGNTIYF.

The rearrangement links TRBV5-6 to TRBJ2-3, with D perhaps matching TRBD1 or TRBD2 (5 bases each). The V gene's germline CDR1 is SGHDT and CDR2 YYEEEE. Trimming shortened V by 1 base and J by 2 bases, and 14 bases separated the two germline ends. This CDR3 contains 16 residues. The chain's CDR3 is CASSLRDRFSTDTQYF. The CDR3, as DNA: TGTGCCAGCAGCTTGCGGGACCGTTTTTCCACAGATACGCAGTATTTT.

The V gene is TRBV9, the J gene TRBJ2-3; D gene unclear. Germline values: CDR1 SGDLS, CDR2 YYNGEE. Trimming pared 2 bases from V and 1 base from J, leaving 11 bases between. This CDR3 is 15 amino acids long. CDR3 coding DNA: TGTGCCAGCAGCGTTGACCGCCGAGGCACAGATACGCAGTATTTT. Translation: CASSVDRRGTDTQYF.

V and J are TRBV5-1 and TRBJ2-5; the D gene could be TRBD1 or TRBD2 (5 bases each). This CDR3 comprises 14 residues. Germline loops: CDR1 SGHRS, CDR2 YFSETQ. V was clipped by 1 base and J by 5 bases, with 12 bases between them. The CDR3 is CASSLSQRGETQYF. The DNA for the CDR3 is TGCGCCAGCAGCTTGTCCCAGAGGGGCGAGACCCAGTACTTC.

This chain uses TRBV30 with TRBJ1-2; no definite D call. The ends were cut back, 4 bases at V and 4 bases at J, with 22 bases in the middle. Germline CDR1 and CDR2: GTSNPN and SVGIG (reference sequence). This CDR3 is built from 16 residues. Here the CDR3 DNA reads TGTGCCTGGACCCCGGGAGGCGTCCAGCGGGTCTATGGCTACACCTTC. This gives the protein CAWTPGGVQRVYGYTF.

The CDR3 DNA sequence: TGTGCCAGCAGTTACTCGGGCAGCAAATATGGCTACACCTTC. This codes for CASSYSGSKYGYTF. The J gene is TRBJ1-2, the V gene TRBV6-6; D is ambiguous. Germline values: CDR1 MNHNY, CDR2 SVGAGI (reference sequence). Trimming took off 0 bases at V and 5 bases at J, with 10 bases between the two ends. This CDR3 region has 14 residues.

The chain carries TRBV27 and TRBJ2-2; D is unresolved. The CDR3 has 17 amino acids. V was pared by 3 bases and J by 6 bases, with 20 bases between. Germline V gene lookup returns CDR1 MNHEY and CDR2 SMNVEV (reference sequence). The DNA for the CDR3 is TGTGCCAGCAGTTTGAAGGCCGGGTCCAAAGGGTCCGGGGAGCTGTTTTTT. Encoded protein: CASSLKAGSKGSGELFF.

The table lists this clone with a count of one. Germline and junction disagree at one end, which may indicate a read error. The rearrangement joins TRBV7-8 to TRBJ2-7; possible D gene TRBD1, 5 bases. Germline CDR1 and CDR2: SGHVS and FQNEAQ. The CDR3 runs 12 residues. CDR3 amino acids: CASSLAGADRLF. In nucleotides, the CDR3 is TGTGCCAGCAGCTTAGCTGGGGCCGACCGCCTCTTC.

The chain couples TRBV2 to TRBJ2-2; TRBD1 is a possible D gene (6 bases). The CDR3 sequence is 15 residues long. The germline V gene encodes CDR1 SNHLY and CDR2 FYNNEI. Trimming took 6 bases from V and 6 from J, leaving 17 bases between them. The CDR3, as DNA: TGTGCCAGCAGGGAACAGGGTATCCGAGCCGGGGAGCTGTTTTTT. Translating gives CASREQGIRAGELFF.

The chain is built from TRBV27 and TRBJ2-1, with 11 bases fitting TRBD2. CDR1 MNHEY and CDR2 SMNVEV come from the germline V gene (reference sequence). The J segment lost 2 bases and the V segment lost 5 bases, leaving 5 bases of the junction unmatched. The CDR3 has 16 residues. The CDR3 region is CASSSTSGSPYNEQFF. In DNA, the CDR3 is TGTGCCAGCAGTAGCACTAGCGGGAGTCCCTACAATGAGCAGTTCTTC.

This sequence joins TRBV11-2 and TRBJ2-7; D ambiguous. Trimming removed 4 bases from V and 3 bases from J, with 10 bases in between. The CDR3 has 13 amino acids. Germline assignment: CDR1 SGHAT and CDR2 FQNNGV. Here the CDR3 reads CASSSSDGYEQYF. CDR3 DNA sequence: TGTGCCAGCAGCTCCTCGGACGGCTACGAGCAGTACTTC.

The CDR3, as DNA: TGTGCCAGCAGCGGAGAAGGAATGAACACTGAAGCTTTCTTT. Its translation: CASSGEGMNTEAFF. The chain joins TRBV9 to TRBJ1-1; D call uncertain. Germline values: CDR1 SGDLS, CDR2 YYNGEE. The CDR3 consists of 14 residues. The V gene lost 3 bases and the J gene lost 0 bases, with 9 bases spanning the gap. Full variable domain (missing parts from reference TRBV9 and TRBJ1-1): DSGVTQTPKHLITATGQRVTLRCSPRSGDLSVYWYQQSLDQGLQFLIQYYNGEERAKGNILERFSAQQFPDLHSELNLSSLELGDSALYFCASSGEGMNTEAFFGQGTRLTVV.

The chain couples TRBV25-1 to TRBJ1-1; D not resolved. Trimming left V 4 bases short and J 8 bases short, with 8 bases between. Germline CDR1 is MGHDK and CDR2 is SYGVNS. This CDR3 is 11 amino acids long. CDR3 sequence (DNA): TGTGCCAGCAGTGCCTTAACAGAAGCTTTCTTT. Protein product: CASSALTEAFF.

This chain connects TRBV7-9 to TRBJ1-2; D remains unclear. The V end lost 5 bases, the J end lost 7 bases, and 14 bases lay between the germline ends. The CDR3 is 13 amino acids. Looked up from germline, CDR1 is SEHNR and CDR2 is FQNEAQ (reference sequence). This CDR3 is CASSRDPERGYTF. The CDR3 DNA reads TGTGCCAGCAGCCGTGATCCAGAGCGTGGCTACACCTTC.

The count of this clone is one. J is TRBJ2-5 and V is TRBV28; TRBD2 might be the D (5 bases). Germline V CDR1 and CDR2: MDHEN, SYDVKM. This CDR3 comprises 14 residues. V shed 3 bases and J shed 1 base, with 9 bases lying between them. The CDR3 here is CASSLRAVQETQYF. CDR3 sequence (DNA): TGTGCCAGCAGTTTGAGGGCGGTCCAAGAGACCCAGTACTTC.

This chain links TRBV6-5 with TRBJ2-5; no clear D. Per germline, CDR1 MNHEY and CDR2 SVGAGI. There are 14 residues in the CDR3. Trimming took 3 bases from V and 0 from J, leaving 8 bases between them. CDR3 loop: CASSYTEYQETQYF. CDR3 in DNA: TGTGCCAGCAGTTATACAGAGTACCAAGAGACCCAGTACTTC.

DNA for the CDR3: TGTGCCAGCAGTTCCTCGCAGCCCCGCAGGGGTAATGAGCAGTTCTTC. Its translation is CASSSSQPRRGNEQFF. The chain employs TRBV28 and TRBJ2-1, with D possibly being TRBD1 (6 bases). Trimming took off 4 bases at V and 7 bases at J, with 20 bases between the two ends. Germline CDR1 reads MDHEN; CDR2 reads SYDVKM. The CDR3 covers 16 residues. The full variable domain, in which reference TRBV28 and TRBJ2-1 provide the parts outside the CDR3, is DVKVTQSSRYLVKRTGEKVFLECVQDMDHENMFWYRQDPGLGLRLIYFSYDVKMKEKGDIPEGYSVSREKKERFSLILESASTNQTSMYLCASSSSQPRRGNEQFFGPGTRLTVL.

V is TRBV5-1 and J is TRBJ1-1; possibly TRBD1 for D (5 bases). V was cut by 0 bases and J by 4 bases, with 13 bases left in between. This CDR3 is built from 15 residues. Germline CDR1 SGHRS, CDR2 YFSETQ. The CDR3 spells CASSLGGHLGTEAFF. The CDR3 DNA reads as TGCGCCAGCAGCTTGGGGGGCCATCTAGGCACTGAAGCTTTCTTT.

The V call is TRBV5-6, the J call TRBJ2-3; 9 bases line up with TRBD1. The V gene's germline CDR1 is SGHDT and CDR2 YYEEEE. The CDR3 totals 14 residues. V was pared by 4 bases and J by 4 bases, with 4 bases of the junction left unmatched. The CDR3, as DNA: TGTGCCAGCAGCCCCGGGACAGGGTCAGATACGCAGTATTTT. It codes for CASSPGTGSDTQYF.

The chain links TRBV19 to TRBJ2-7, with D perhaps TRBD1 or TRBD2 (5 bases each). Trimming left V 1 base short and J 1 base short, with 8 bases between. CDR3 length: 14 amino acids. Germline V gives CDR1 LNHDA, CDR2 SQIVND (reference sequence). Here the CDR3 reads CASSIAGQSYEQYF. In DNA, the CDR3 is TGTGCCAGTAGTATAGCGGGGCAGTCCTACGAGCAGTACTTC.

This clone has only a few counts. This chain connects TRBV2 to TRBJ1-3; maybe TRBD1 (5 bases). Germline CDR1 is SNHLY and CDR2 is FYNNEI. Trimming took 6 bases from V and 0 from J, leaving 12 bases between them. The CDR3 is 15 residues long. CDR3 sequence (DNA): TGTGCCAGCAGACTGACAGCCGGCTCTGGAAACACCATATATTTT. Its translation: CASRLTAGSGNTIYF.